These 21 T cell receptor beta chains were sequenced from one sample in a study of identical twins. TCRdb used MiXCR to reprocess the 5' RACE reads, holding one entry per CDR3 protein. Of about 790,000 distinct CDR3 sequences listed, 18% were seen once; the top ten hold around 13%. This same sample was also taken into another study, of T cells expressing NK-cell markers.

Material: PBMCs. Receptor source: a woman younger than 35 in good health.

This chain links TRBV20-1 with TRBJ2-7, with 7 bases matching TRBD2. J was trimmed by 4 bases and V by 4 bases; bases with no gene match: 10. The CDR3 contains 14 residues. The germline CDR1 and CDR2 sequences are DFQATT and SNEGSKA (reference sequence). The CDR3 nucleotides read TGCAGTGCTACAATGACTAGCCTGGGATACGAGCAGTACTTC. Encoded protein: CSATMTSLGYEQYF.

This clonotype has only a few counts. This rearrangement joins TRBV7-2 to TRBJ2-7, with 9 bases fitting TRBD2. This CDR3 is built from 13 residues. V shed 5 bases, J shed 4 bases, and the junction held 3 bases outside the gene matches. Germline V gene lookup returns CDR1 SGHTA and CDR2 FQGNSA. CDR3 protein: CASSQTSGYEQYF. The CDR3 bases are TGTGCCAGCAGCCAGACTAGCGGATACGAGCAGTACTTC. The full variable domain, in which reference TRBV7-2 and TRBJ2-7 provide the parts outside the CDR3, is GAGVSQSPSNKVTEKGKDVELRCDPISGHTALYWYRQSLGQGLEFLIYFQGNSAPDKSGLPSDRFSAERTGGSVSTLTIQRTQQEDSAVYLCASSQTSGYEQYFGPGTRLTVT.

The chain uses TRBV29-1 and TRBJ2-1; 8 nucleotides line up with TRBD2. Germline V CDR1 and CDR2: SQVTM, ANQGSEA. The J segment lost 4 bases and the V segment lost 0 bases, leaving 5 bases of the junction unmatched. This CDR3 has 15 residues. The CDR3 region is CSVEEGGRRYNEQFF. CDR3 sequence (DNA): TGCAGCGTTGAAGAGGGCGGGAGGAGGTACAATGAGCAGTTCTTC.

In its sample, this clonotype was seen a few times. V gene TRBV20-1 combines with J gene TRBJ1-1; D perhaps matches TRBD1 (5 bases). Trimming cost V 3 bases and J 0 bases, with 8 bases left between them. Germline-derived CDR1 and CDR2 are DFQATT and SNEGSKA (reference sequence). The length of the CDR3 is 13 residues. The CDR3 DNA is TGCAGTGCTAGCCGGGGGATGAACACTGAAGCTTTCTTT. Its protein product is CSASRGMNTEAFF.

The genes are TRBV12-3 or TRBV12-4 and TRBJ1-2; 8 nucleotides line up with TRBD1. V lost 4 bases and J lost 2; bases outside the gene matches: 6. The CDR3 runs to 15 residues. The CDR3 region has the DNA TGTGCCAGCAGTTCCCCGGGACAGGCCAACTATGGCTACACCTTC. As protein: CASSSPGQANYGYTF.

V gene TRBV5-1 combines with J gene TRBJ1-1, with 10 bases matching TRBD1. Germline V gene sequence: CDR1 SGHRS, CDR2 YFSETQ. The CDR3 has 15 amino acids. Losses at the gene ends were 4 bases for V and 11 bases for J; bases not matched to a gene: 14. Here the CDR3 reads CASSPDRGRGVFAFF. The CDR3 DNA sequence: TGCGCCAGCAGCCCCGACAGGGGGCGCGGGGTTTTCGCTTTCTTT.

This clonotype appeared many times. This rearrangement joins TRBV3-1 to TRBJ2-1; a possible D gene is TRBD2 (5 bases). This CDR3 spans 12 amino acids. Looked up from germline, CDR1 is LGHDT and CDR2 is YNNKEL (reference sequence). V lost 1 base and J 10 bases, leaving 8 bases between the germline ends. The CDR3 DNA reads TGTGCCAGCAGCCAAGCAGAGCGGGAGCAGTTCTTC. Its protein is CASSQAEREQFF.

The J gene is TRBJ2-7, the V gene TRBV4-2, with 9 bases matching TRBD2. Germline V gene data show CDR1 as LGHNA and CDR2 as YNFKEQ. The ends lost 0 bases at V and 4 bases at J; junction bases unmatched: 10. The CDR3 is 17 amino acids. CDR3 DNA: TGTGCCAGCAGCCAAGATCGGACGTGGCGGGGGGGTTACGAGCAGTACTTC. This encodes CASSQDRTWRGGYEQYF.

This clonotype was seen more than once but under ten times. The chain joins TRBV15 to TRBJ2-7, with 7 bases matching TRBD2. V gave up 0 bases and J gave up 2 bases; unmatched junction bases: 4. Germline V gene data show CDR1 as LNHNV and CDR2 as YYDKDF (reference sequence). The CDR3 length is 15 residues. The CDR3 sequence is CATSREPSGTYEQYF. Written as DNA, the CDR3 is TGTGCCACCAGCAGAGAGCCTAGCGGAACCTACGAGCAGTACTTC. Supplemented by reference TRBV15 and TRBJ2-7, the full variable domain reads DAMVIQNPRYQVTQFGKPVTLSCSQTLNHNVMYWYQQKSSQAPKLLFHYYDKDFNNEADTPDNFQSRRPNTSFCFLDIRSPGLGDTAMYLCATSREPSGTYEQYFGPGTRLTVT.

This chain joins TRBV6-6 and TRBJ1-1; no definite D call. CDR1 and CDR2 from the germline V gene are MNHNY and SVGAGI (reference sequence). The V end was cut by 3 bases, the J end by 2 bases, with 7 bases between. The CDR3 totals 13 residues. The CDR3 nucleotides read TGTGCCAGCAGTTATGAGAGTAACACTGAAGCTTTCTTT. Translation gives CASSYESNTEAFF.

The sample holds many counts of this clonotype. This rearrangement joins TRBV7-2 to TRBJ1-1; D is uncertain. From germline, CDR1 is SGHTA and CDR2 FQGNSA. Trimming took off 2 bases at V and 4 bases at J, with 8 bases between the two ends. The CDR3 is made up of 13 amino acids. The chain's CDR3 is CASSLRQLTEAFF. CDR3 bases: TGTGCCAGCAGCTTACGGCAGCTCACTGAAGCTTTCTTT.

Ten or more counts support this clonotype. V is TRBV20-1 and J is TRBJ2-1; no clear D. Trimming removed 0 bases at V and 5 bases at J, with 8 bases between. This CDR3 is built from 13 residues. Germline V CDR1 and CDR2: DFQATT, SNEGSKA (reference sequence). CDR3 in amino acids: CSARDFRNNEQFF. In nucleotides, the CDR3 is TGCAGTGCTAGAGATTTCCGAAACAATGAGCAGTTCTTC.

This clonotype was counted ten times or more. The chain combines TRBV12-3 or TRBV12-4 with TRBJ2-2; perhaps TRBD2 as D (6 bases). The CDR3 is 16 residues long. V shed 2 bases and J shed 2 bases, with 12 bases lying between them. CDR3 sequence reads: CASSLSLAENTGELFF. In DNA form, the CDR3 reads TGTGCCAGCAGTTTAAGCTTAGCGGAAAACACCGGGGAGCTGTTTTTT.

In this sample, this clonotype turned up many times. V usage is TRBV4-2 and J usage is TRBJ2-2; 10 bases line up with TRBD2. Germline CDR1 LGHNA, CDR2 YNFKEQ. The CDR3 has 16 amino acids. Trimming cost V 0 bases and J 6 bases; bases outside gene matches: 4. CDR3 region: CASSQDSSGGAGELFF. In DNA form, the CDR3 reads TGTGCCAGCAGCCAAGACAGCAGCGGGGGGGCCGGGGAGCTGTTTTTT.

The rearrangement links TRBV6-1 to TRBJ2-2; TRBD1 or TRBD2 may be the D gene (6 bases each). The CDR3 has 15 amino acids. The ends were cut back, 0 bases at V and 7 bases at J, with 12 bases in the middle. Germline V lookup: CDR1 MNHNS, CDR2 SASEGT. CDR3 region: CASSEAGGSGGELFF. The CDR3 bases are TGTGCCAGCAGTGAAGCAGGGGGGTCCGGCGGGGAGCTGTTTTTT.

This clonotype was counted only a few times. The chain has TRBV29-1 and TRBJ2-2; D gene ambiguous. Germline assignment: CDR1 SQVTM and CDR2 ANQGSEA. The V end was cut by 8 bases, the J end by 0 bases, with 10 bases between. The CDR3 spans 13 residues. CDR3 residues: CSMSSPNTGELFF. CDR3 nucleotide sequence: TGCAGCATGAGCTCACCGAACACCGGGGAGCTGTTTTTT.

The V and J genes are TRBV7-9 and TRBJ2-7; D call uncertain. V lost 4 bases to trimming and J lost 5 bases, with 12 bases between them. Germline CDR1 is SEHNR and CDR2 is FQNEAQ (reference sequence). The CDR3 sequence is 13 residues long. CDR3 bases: TGTGCCAGCAGCTCCAAAATTACGGACGAGCAGTACTTC. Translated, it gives CASSSKITDEQYF.

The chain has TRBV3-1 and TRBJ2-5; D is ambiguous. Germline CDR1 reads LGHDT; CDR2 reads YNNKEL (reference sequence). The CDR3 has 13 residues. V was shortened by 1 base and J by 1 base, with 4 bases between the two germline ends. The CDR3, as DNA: TGTGCCAGCAGCCAAGGGGTCCAAGAGACCCAGTACTTC. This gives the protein CASSQGVQETQYF.

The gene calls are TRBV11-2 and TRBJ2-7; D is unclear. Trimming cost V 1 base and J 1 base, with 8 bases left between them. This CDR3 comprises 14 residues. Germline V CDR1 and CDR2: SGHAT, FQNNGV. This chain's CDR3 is CASSLVVGSYEQYF. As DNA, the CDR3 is TGTGCCAGCAGCTTAGTGGTGGGTTCCTACGAGCAGTACTTC.

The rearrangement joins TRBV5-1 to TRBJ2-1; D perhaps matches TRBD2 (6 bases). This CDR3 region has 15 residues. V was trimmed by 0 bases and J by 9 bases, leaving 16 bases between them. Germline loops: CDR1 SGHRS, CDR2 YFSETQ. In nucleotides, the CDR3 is TGCGCCAGCAGCTTGGACGGGGGTCGGACCGGTGAGCAGTTCTTC. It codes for CASSLDGGRTGEQFF.

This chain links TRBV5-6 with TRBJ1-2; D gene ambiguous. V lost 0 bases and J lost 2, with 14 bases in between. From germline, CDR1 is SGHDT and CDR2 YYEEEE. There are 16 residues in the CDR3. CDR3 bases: TGTGCCAGCAGCTTGGTAAACCGGCGACCCAACTATGGCTACACCTTC. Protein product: CASSLVNRRPNYGYTF.